The entry below gives a single TCR beta chain sequence along with its context. This specimen comes from a study of control samples from healthy donors and cancer patients. From germline, CDR1 is MRHNA and CDR2 SNTAGT. This CDR3 has 15 amino acids. The V end was cut by 3 bases, the J end by 2 bases, with 13 bases between. Sequenced by immunoSEQ multiplex PCR; TCRdb stores in-frame clones only, minus some. This sample has approximately 140,000 clones, with roughly 92% found just once. The chain links TRBV6-4 to TRBJ2-5; D gene unclear. This sequence originates from a man younger than 45 in good health. Sequencing was performed on blood. The CDR3 is CASSDLPDTQETQYF. Here the CDR3 DNA reads TGTGCCAGCAGTGATCTTCCAGACACTCAAGAGACCCAGTACTTC.